The 7 T cell receptor beta chains given below trace back to one sample, sequenced in a study of blood T cells in healthy people across ages. Primed by a sample-barcoded 5' primer and a J-beta primer mix, a second PCR proceeded for roughly 7 to 12 cycles. TCRdb independently ran MiXCR on the 5' RACE reads; one entry per CDR3 protein. The profile shows 800,000 or so distinct CDR3 sequences, 20% to 25% of them singletons. This sample also appeared in a second study, on T cells of mothers and their children.

Sequenced: blood. Source of these receptors: a boy younger than 18 in good health.

Notes on this clonotype: Relative to the germline gene, one junction end is altered; a read error may explain this. This chain uses TRBV20-1 with TRBJ1-4; D may be TRBD1 (5 bases). CDR3 length: 14 amino acids. Germline values: CDR1 DFQATT, CDR2 SNEGSKA (reference sequence). CDR3 sequence (DNA): TGCAGTGCTAGAGGGGGCACGCAGGGCGAAAAACTGTTCTTT. Translating gives CSARGGTQGEKLFF.

The rearrangement joins TRBV3-1 to TRBJ1-2; a possible D gene is TRBD1 (5 bases). The germline V gene has CDR1 LGHDT and CDR2 YNNKEL (reference sequence). Trimming removed 1 base at V and 3 bases at J, with 15 bases between. This CDR3 region has 16 residues. The CDR3 region is CASSQGSGTLYYGYTF. The CDR3, as DNA: TGTGCCAGCAGCCAAGGGTCAGGGACGCTTTACTATGGCTACACCTTC.

The rearrangement joins TRBV19 to TRBJ2-5, with D maybe TRBD2 (5 bases). V lost 7 bases, J lost 2 bases, and 11 bases lay in between. Germline V gene lookup returns CDR1 LNHDA and CDR2 SQIVND (reference sequence). The CDR3 totals 13 residues. CDR3 nucleotide sequence: TGTGCCAGTATGGGTCCGGGACAAGAGACCCAGTACTTC. Encoded protein: CASMGPGQETQYF.

This clonotype was observed a handful of times. The rearrangement joins TRBV25-1 to TRBJ1-4; D is possibly TRBD1 (5 bases). This CDR3 is built from 14 residues. V lost 5 bases to trimming and J lost 3 bases, with 10 bases between them. Germline CDR1 is MGHDK and CDR2 is SYGVNS. This CDR3 reads CASSHSTANEKLFF. As DNA, the CDR3 is TGTGCCAGCAGTCACTCGACAGCTAATGAAAAACTGTTTTTT.

The chain employs TRBV20-1 and TRBJ2-7; tentative D call: TRBD1 (6 bases). Germline values: CDR1 DFQATT, CDR2 SNEGSKA (reference sequence). The CDR3 is made up of 14 amino acids. Trimming pared 5 bases from V and 0 bases from J, leaving 14 bases between. The DNA of the CDR3 is TGCAGTGCTGAGGACAGCGAGTCCTCCTACGAGCAGTACTTC. This translates into CSAEDSESSYEQYF.

This clonotype has only a few counts. The rearrangement joins TRBV20-1 to TRBJ2-3; D is perhaps TRBD1 (5 bases). This CDR3 spans 17 amino acids. Trimming took 6 bases from V and 2 from J, leaving 24 bases between them. Germline V lookup: CDR1 DFQATT, CDR2 SNEGSKA (reference sequence). The CDR3 DNA sequence: TGCAGTGCCCCATTTACTCTGTCAGGGTCCCACACAGATACGCAGTATTTT. Translation gives CSAPFTLSGSHTDTQYF.

The V gene is TRBV6-1, the J gene TRBJ2-7; the D gene is possibly TRBD1 (5 bases). Germline assignment: CDR1 MNHNS and CDR2 SASEGT. The CDR3 spans 14 residues. Trimming removed 7 bases from V and 0 bases from J, with 13 bases in between. CDR3 sequence: CASMAAGFSYEQYF. CDR3 coding DNA: TGTGCCAGCATGGCAGCAGGGTTCTCCTACGAGCAGTACTTC.